This entry lists 24 T cell receptor beta chains sequenced from one sample in a study of blood T cell repertoires in COVID-19. Sequencing was performed with immunoSEQ multiplex PCR; in TCRdb, only in-frame clones are kept and a portion is missing. The sample holds about 260,000 clones; approximately 85% are singletons and the top ten take about 0.7%. The specimen was peripheral blood. The receptors were gathered from a human donor in a cohort sampled during active COVID-19.

The chain combines TRBV18 with TRBJ1-6; D perhaps matches TRBD1 (6 bases). The CDR3 is 17 amino acids. V gave up 6 bases and J gave up 5 bases, with 20 bases separating them. Looked up from germline, CDR1 is KGHSH and CDR2 is LQKENI. The CDR3 DNA reads TGTGCCAGCTCCCCAAAGGGAGGGGGTACTCATAATTCACCCCTCCACTTT. It specifies CASSPKGGGTHNSPLHF.

The chain joins TRBV3-1 (or the pseudogene TRBV3-2) to TRBJ2-5, with 13 bases aligning to TRBD2. CDR3 length: 19 residues. Trimming at V came to 0 bases and at J to 7 bases, leaving 14 bases not matched to a gene. Germline CDR1 LGHDT, CDR2 YNNKEL (reference sequence). The chain's CDR3 is CASSQDPGLAGARTGTQYF. The CDR3 DNA follows: TGTGCCAGCAGCCAAGATCCCGGACTAGCGGGAGCCCGGACGGGGACCCAGTACTTC.

This chain connects TRBV18 to TRBJ2-7; a weak D match, TRBD2 (6 bases). CDR1 and CDR2 from the germline V gene are KGHSH and LQKENI. V was shortened by 8 bases and J by 5 bases, with 25 bases between the two germline ends. The CDR3 contains 16 residues. The CDR3 sequence is CASQSGGGELRDEQYF. In DNA form, the CDR3 reads TGTGCCAGCCAATCAGGTGGAGGGGAACTTCGGGACGAGCAGTACTTC.

The chain has TRBV5-1 and TRBJ1-6, with D maybe TRBD1 (6 bases). The length of the CDR3 is 15 residues. Trimming removed 6 bases from V and 5 bases from J, with 15 bases in between. The germline V gene encodes CDR1 SGHRS and CDR2 YFSETQ. The CDR3 reads CASKKGVVDNSPLHF. The CDR3 nucleotides read TGCGCCAGCAAGAAGGGGGTAGTTGATAATTCACCCCTCCACTTT.

This chain uses TRBV6-5 with TRBJ1-5; 8 nucleotides align to TRBD1. Germline CDR1 reads MNHEY; CDR2 reads SVGAGI. The ends lost 5 bases at V and 6 bases at J; junction bases unmatched: 9. The CDR3 is made up of 15 amino acids. The CDR3 DNA reads TGTGCCAGCAGTCGGGGCCAGGGGGCTTTTCAGCCCCAGCATTTT. Residues: CASSRGQGAFQPQHF.

The V call is TRBV9, the J call TRBJ2-7; possibly TRBD2 for D (5 bases). The CDR3 spans 15 residues. Germline lookup yields CDR1 SGDLS and CDR2 YYNGEE. Deletions cut 0 bases from V and 0 bases from J, with 10 bases between. The CDR3 sequence is CASSVGASLSYEQYF. As DNA, the CDR3 is TGTGCCAGCAGCGTAGGGGCTAGCCTCTCCTACGAGCAGTACTTC.

The V and J genes are TRBV19 and TRBJ1-2, with 10 bases aligning to TRBD1. Germline trimming cut 4 bases from V and 4 bases from J; bases unmatched to any gene: 6. The CDR3 contains 15 residues. Germline V gives CDR1 LNHDA, CDR2 SQIVND (reference sequence). The CDR3 sequence is CASSTGQGRAYGYTF. CDR3 nucleotide sequence: TGTGCCAGTAGTACGGGACAGGGGAGAGCCTATGGCTACACCTTC.

In this sample, this clone turned up once. The chain couples TRBV3-1 (or the pseudogene TRBV3-2) to TRBJ1-2; perhaps TRBD1 as D (5 bases). From germline, CDR1 is LGHDT and CDR2 YNNKEL (reference sequence). Trimming cost V 1 base and J 2 bases, with 14 bases left between them. The CDR3 extends over 16 amino acids. Here the CDR3 reads CASSQVGHRMNYGYTF. CDR3 DNA sequence: TGTGCCAGCAGCCAAGTAGGCCACAGGATGAACTATGGCTACACCTTC.

The chain joins TRBV12-3 or TRBV12-4 to TRBJ1-2; TRBD1 aligns across 7 bases. This CDR3 region has 13 residues. The V segment lost 4 bases and the J segment 8 bases; nucleotides outside the gene matches: 7. The CDR3 sequence is CASSSQGKEGYTF. CDR3 bases: TGTGCCAGCAGTTCACAGGGGAAGGAAGGCTACACCTTC.

The rearrangement links TRBV7-9 to TRBJ2-3; possible D gene TRBD1, 6 bases. CDR3 length: 15 amino acids. Per germline, CDR1 SEHNR and CDR2 FQNEAQ (reference sequence). Trimming took 7 bases from V and 6 from J, leaving 20 bases between them. CDR3 residues: CASTSLGALGDTQYF. In DNA, the CDR3 is TGTGCCAGCACTAGTTTGGGGGCCCTCGGGGATACGCAGTATTTT.

The CDR3 DNA reads as TGTGCCAGCAGCTTAGATGGGGGGACGAGGTACGAGCAGTACTTC. Amino acid sequence: CASSLDGGTRYEQYF. The chain uses TRBV7-6 and TRBJ2-7, with D possibly TRBD2 on 6 matching bases. The CDR3 contains 15 residues. V dropped 1 base and J dropped 4 bases, with 14 bases sitting between them. From germline, CDR1 is SGHVS and CDR2 FNYEAQ.

In this sample, this clone turned up once. V usage is TRBV3-1 (or the pseudogene TRBV3-2) and J usage is TRBJ2-1; 10 bases are a match to TRBD2. The CDR3 consists of 15 residues. The germline gives CDR1 LGHDT, CDR2 YNNKEL (reference sequence). V shed 4 bases, J shed 9 bases, and the junction held 9 bases outside the gene matches. This chain's CDR3 is CASSLSSGGAAEQFF. The CDR3 DNA reads TGTGCCAGCAGCCTCTCGAGCGGGGGGGCCGCTGAGCAGTTCTTC.

Note on this clone: Other nucleotide sequences from this sample produce the same CDR3. The rearrangement uses TRBV7-9 and TRBJ1-1; 10 positions match TRBD1. Germline V CDR1 and CDR2: SEHNR, FQNEAQ (reference sequence). This CDR3 comprises 15 residues. V dropped 5 bases and J dropped 1; count of bases not matched to a gene: 4. The CDR3 sequence: CASSPRTGGNTEAFF. The CDR3 DNA follows: TGTGCCAGCAGCCCCAGGACAGGGGGGAACACTGAAGCTTTCTTT.

V is TRBV28 and J is TRBJ2-4; 8 bases agree with TRBD1. The germline CDR1 and CDR2 sequences are MDHEN and SYDVKM. The CDR3 sequence is 15 residues long. V shed 7 bases, J shed 2 bases, and the junction held 7 bases outside the gene matches. The CDR3 loop reads CASTPRTGSKNIQYF. The CDR3 DNA follows: TGTGCCAGCACCCCCCGGACAGGGTCCAAAAACATTCAGTACTTC.

The table lists this clone with a count of one. The rearrangement uses TRBV30 and TRBJ1-2, with 7 bases matching TRBD1. With 4 bases clipped from V and 0 bases from J, the junction kept 11 bases outside the gene matches. In germline, CDR1 is GTSNPN, CDR2 SVGIG (reference sequence). The CDR3 is made up of 16 amino acids. CDR3 amino acids: CAWNPDRLKANYGYTF. The CDR3 nucleotides are TGTGCCTGGAACCCGGACAGGCTCAAAGCTAACTATGGCTACACCTTC.

This sequence joins TRBV27 and TRBJ1-1; 8 bases align to TRBD1. The CDR3 spans 15 residues. V gave up 2 bases and J gave up 4 bases; unmatched junction bases: 6. CDR1 is MNHEY and CDR2 is SMNVEV in the germline V gene (reference sequence). Written as DNA, the CDR3 is TGTGCCAGCAGTTTAACCGACACAGGGGGCACTGAAGCTTTCTTT. This encodes CASSLTDTGGTEAFF.

Remarks on this clone: In the same sample, other DNA sequences code for this CDR3. This chain connects TRBV7-2 to TRBJ2-7, with 7 bases that match TRBD2. This CDR3 has 14 residues. J gave up 0 bases and V 3 bases, and 2 bases lay outside the gene matches. Germline V gives CDR1 SGHTA, CDR2 FQGNSA. Here the CDR3 DNA reads TGTGCCAGCAGCTTCGGGGGGAGCTCCTACGAGCAGTACTTC. The encoded protein is CASSFGGSSYEQYF.

The chain carries TRBV28 and TRBJ2-7; a weak D match, TRBD1 (5 bases). This CDR3 has 14 amino acids. The V gene lost 4 bases and the J gene lost 1 base, with 11 bases spanning the gap. Germline CDR1 reads MDHEN; CDR2 reads SYDVKM. In DNA form, the CDR3 reads TGTGCCAGCAGTTCCCTCAGGGAATCCTACGAGCAGTACTTC. It specifies CASSSLRESYEQYF.

The chain combines TRBV3-1 (or the pseudogene TRBV3-2) with TRBJ2-1, with TRBD2 matching over 8 bases. Germline assignment: CDR1 LGHDT and CDR2 YNNKEL (reference sequence). This CDR3 comprises 16 residues. V shed 9 bases and J 8 bases; nucleotides not matched to a gene: 18. The CDR3 DNA is TGTGCCAGATCCTCGGGCGGGGGGCTATATGTAGATGAGCAGTTCTTC. Amino acids: CARSSGGGLYVDEQFF.

The DNA of the CDR3 is TGTGCCAGCAGCCGTAGGGGCAGGGCCGGGGAGCTGTTTTTT. Translating gives CASSRRGRAGELFF. This rearrangement joins TRBV28 to TRBJ2-2; D is possibly TRBD1 (5 bases). There are 14 residues in the CDR3. V was pared by 6 bases and J by 6 bases, with 14 bases between. The germline V gene has CDR1 MDHEN and CDR2 SYDVKM. Full variable domain (remainder filled in from reference TRBV28 and TRBJ2-2): DVKVTQSSRYLVKRTGEKVFLECVQDMDHENMFWYRQDPGLGLRLIYFSYDVKMKEKGDIPEGYSVSREKKERFSLILESASTNQTSMYLCASSRRGRAGELFFGEGSRLTVL.

The J gene is TRBJ1-1, the V gene TRBV4-1; TRBD1 matches 8 bases. Trimming cost V 3 bases and J 8 bases; bases outside gene matches: 5. The CDR3 has 13 residues. The germline V gene has CDR1 MGHRA and CDR2 YSYEKL. The CDR3 coding sequence is TGCGCCAGCAGCCATGGACAGGGATGGGAAGCTTTCTTT. Protein product: CASSHGQGWEAFF.

The rearrangement joins TRBV5-1 to TRBJ1-1; D perhaps matches TRBD1 (6 bases). V lost 2 bases and J 1 base, leaving 9 bases between the germline ends. The germline V gene has CDR1 SGHRS and CDR2 YFSETQ. The CDR3 consists of 14 residues. CDR3 sequence reads: CASSFNRANTEAFF. The CDR3 DNA reads TGCGCCAGCAGCTTCAACAGGGCGAACACTGAAGCTTTCTTT.

Worth noting for this clone: Different DNA sequences within this sample yield the same CDR3. This chain connects TRBV9 to TRBJ1-1; 7 bases line up with TRBD1. The germline V gene encodes CDR1 SGDLS and CDR2 YYNGEE. There are 13 residues in the CDR3. V dropped 3 bases and J dropped 1; count of bases not matched to a gene: 0. CDR3 sequence: CASSGQGNTEAFF. CDR3 in DNA: TGTGCCAGCAGCGGACAGGGGAACACTGAAGCTTTCTTT.

For the CDR3, the DNA is TGCGCCAGCAGCGAAGGAACAGGGGGCGGCACTGAAGCTTTCTTT. Amino acid sequence: CASSEGTGGGTEAFF. This chain uses TRBV5-1 with TRBJ1-1, with TRBD1 identical over 9 bases. This CDR3 spans 15 amino acids. The germline gives CDR1 SGHRS, CDR2 YFSETQ. With V trimmed by 4 bases and J by 4 bases, 8 bases remained unmatched. The full variable domain, completed using reference TRBV5-1 and TRBJ1-1, is KAGVTQTPRYLIKTRGQQVTLSCSPISGHRSVSWYQQTPGQGLQFLFEYFSETQRNKGNFPGRFSGRQFSNSRSEMNVSTLELGDSALYLCASSEGTGGGTEAFFGQGTRLTVV.